The present TCR beta chain was sequenced within a study of blood T cells in healthy people across ages. The overall study: Template switching picked up about one barcoded beta molecule for each two T cells.

The V segment lost 6 bases and the J segment 1 base; nucleotides outside the gene matches: 10. This CDR3 is built from 15 residues. Germline V gene data show CDR1 as DFQATT and CDR2 as SNEGSKA (reference sequence). In its sample, this clonotype was seen a few times. Its antigen is unknown. Next came a second PCR, run for about 7 to 12 cycles, which used a sample-barcoded 5' primer along with a J-beta primer mix. From the 5' RACE reads, TCRdb called clonotypes with MiXCR, one entry per CDR3 protein. The sample contains fewer than 2,000,000 distinct CDR3 sequences, roughly 32% of which appear only once. General observations from the study: Donors of long life had a larger count of naive CD4+ cells and greater diversity than aged donors. PBMCs went unsorted, and a conclusive naive versus antigen-experienced comparison was therefore prevented.

The sequence came from a woman in her twenties or thirties in good health. The specimen sequenced was blood. V is TRBV20-1 and J is TRBJ2-5; 8 positions agree with TRBD1. The CDR3 sequence is CSALRTGSVQETQYF. The DNA of the CDR3 is TGCAGTGCCCTTCGGACAGGGAGTGTCCAAGAGACCCAGTACTTC.